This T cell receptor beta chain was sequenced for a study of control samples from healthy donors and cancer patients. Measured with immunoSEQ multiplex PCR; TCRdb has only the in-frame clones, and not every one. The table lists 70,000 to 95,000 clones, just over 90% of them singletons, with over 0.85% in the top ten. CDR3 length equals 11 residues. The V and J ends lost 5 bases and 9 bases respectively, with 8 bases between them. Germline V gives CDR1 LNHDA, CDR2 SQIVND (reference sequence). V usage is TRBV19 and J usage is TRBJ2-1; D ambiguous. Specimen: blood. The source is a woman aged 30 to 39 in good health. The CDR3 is CASSGRAEQFF. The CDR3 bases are TGTGCCAGTAGTGGCCGGGCTGAGCAGTTCTTC.